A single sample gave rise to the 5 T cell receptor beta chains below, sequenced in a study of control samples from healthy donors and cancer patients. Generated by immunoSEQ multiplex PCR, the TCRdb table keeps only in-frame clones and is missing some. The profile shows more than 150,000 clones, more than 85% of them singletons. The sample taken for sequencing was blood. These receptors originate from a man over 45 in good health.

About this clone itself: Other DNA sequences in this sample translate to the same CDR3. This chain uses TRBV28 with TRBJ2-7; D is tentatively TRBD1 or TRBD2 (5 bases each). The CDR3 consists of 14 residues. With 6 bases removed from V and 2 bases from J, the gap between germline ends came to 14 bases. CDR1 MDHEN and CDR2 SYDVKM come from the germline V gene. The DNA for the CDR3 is TGTGCCAGCAGCCTTGGGACGGGGACCTACGAGCAGTACTTC. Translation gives CASSLGTGTYEQYF.

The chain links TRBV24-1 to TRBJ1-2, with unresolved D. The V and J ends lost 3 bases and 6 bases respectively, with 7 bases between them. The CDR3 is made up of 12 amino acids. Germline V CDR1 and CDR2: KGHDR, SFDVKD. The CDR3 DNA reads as TGTGCCACCAGTGATGAACGGGATGGCTACACCTTC. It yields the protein CATSDERDGYTF.

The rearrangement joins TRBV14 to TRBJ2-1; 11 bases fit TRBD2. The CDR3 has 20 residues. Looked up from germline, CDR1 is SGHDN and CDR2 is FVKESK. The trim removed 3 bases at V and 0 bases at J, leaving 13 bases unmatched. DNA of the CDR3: TGTGCCAGCAGCCACCTCATGACTAGCGGGACTTCAAGCTCCTACAATGAGCAGTTCTTC. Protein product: CASSHLMTSGTSSSYNEQFF.

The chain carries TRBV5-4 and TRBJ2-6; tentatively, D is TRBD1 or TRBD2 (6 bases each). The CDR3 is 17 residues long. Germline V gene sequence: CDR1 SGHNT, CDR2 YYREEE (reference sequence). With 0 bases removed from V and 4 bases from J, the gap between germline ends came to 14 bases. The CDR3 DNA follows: TGTGCCAGCAGCTTGGCCAAGGGGGGCTCAGGGGCCAACGTCCTGACTTTC. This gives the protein CASSLAKGGSGANVLTF.

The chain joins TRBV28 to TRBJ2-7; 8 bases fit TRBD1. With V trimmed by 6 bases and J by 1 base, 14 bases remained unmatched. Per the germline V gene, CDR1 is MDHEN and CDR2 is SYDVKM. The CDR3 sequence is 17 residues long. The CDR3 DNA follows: TGTGCCAGCAGCCGAAGCACCCCAGGGGGCGTTTCCTACGAGCAGTACTTC. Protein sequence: CASSRSTPGGVSYEQYF.